The 26 T cell receptor beta chains below were found in one sample sequenced in a study of CD8 T cells in Susac syndrome. Reverse transcription used about 0.45 to 1 ug RNA and random hexamers. TCRdb called the immunoSEQ multiplex PCR reads again in MiXCR, with one record for every CDR3 protein. The table has 150,000 to 200,000 distinct CDR3 sequences, about 95% seen once; the top ten hold 0.14%. The specimen was CD4+ T cells from PBMCs. These receptors came from a human donor in good health.

The chain combines TRBV6-5 with TRBJ2-5; a weak D match, TRBD2 (5 bases). Germline V gene sequence: CDR1 MNHEY, CDR2 SVGAGI. The CDR3 is 13 residues long. The V and J ends lost 6 bases and 2 bases respectively, with 10 bases between them. The CDR3 DNA sequence: TGTGCCAGCAGCCGGACTTTTCAAGAGACCCAGTACTTC. Residues: CASSRTFQETQYF.

This sequence joins TRBV20-1 and TRBJ2-7, with TRBD2 as a possible D gene (5 bases). This CDR3 is built from 12 residues. CDR1 is DFQATT, CDR2 SNEGSKA, per germline (reference sequence). Trimming removed 2 bases at V and 4 bases at J, with 9 bases between. CDR3 nucleotides: TGCAGTGCTAGACGGGATTTGTACGAGCAGTACTTC. The encoded protein is CSARRDLYEQYF.

The count of this clonotype is one. The genes are TRBV12-3 or TRBV12-4 and TRBJ1-2; no definite D call. This CDR3 spans 11 amino acids. Trimming stripped 1 base from V and 9 bases from J, with 6 bases between. The CDR3 is CASSLETSYTF. The DNA for the CDR3 is TGTGCCAGCAGTTTAGAGACAAGCTACACCTTC.

The chain couples TRBV28 to TRBJ1-4; D perhaps matches TRBD1 (5 bases). Germline-derived CDR1 and CDR2 are MDHEN and SYDVKM. The V end lost 10 bases, the J end lost 5 bases, and 11 bases lay between the germline ends. This CDR3 region has 12 residues. The CDR3 DNA reads TGTGCCATCGGCAGGACAAATGAAAAACTGTTTTTT. As protein: CAIGRTNEKLFF. The full variable domain, rest sourced from reference TRBV28 and TRBJ1-4, is DVKVTQSSRYLVKRTGEKVFLECVQDMDHENMFWYRQDPGLGLRLIYFSYDVKMKEKGDIPEGYSVSREKKERFSLILESASTNQTSMYLCAIGRTNEKLFFGSGTQLSVL.

The DNA of the CDR3 is TGTGCCAGCAGCTTCTCGGACAGGGCCGATTTAGGGGAGCTGTTTTTT. It specifies CASSFSDRADLGELFF. This chain links TRBV3-1 with TRBJ2-2, with TRBD1 identical over 8 bases. V lost 5 bases, J lost 8 bases, and 13 bases stayed unmatched. Germline assignment: CDR1 LGHDT and CDR2 YNNKEL (reference sequence). The CDR3 is made up of 16 amino acids. The whole variable domain, remainder taken from reference TRBV3-1 and TRBJ2-2, is DTAVSQTPKYLVTQMGNDKSIKCEQNLGHDTMYWYKQDSKKFLKIMFSYNNKELIINETVPNRFSPKSPDKAHLNLHINSLELGDSAVYFCASSFSDRADLGELFFGEGSRLTVL.

The rearrangement joins TRBV5-1 to TRBJ2-5, with TRBD2 matching 9 bases. The trim removed 4 bases at V and 4 bases at J, leaving 5 bases unmatched. Germline loops: CDR1 SGHRS, CDR2 YFSETQ. The CDR3 loop spans 14 amino acids. The CDR3 reads CASSKIAGAETQYF. Written as DNA, the CDR3 is TGCGCCAGCAGCAAGATAGCGGGAGCAGAGACCCAGTACTTC.

The chain links TRBV4-3 to TRBJ2-7, with D perhaps given as TRBD1 or TRBD2 (5 bases each). The CDR3 runs 15 residues. Per the germline V gene, CDR1 is LGHNA and CDR2 is YSLEER. V was trimmed by 1 base and J by 0 bases, leaving 10 bases between them. The CDR3 here is CASSQAAGSSYEQYF. CDR3 bases: TGCGCCAGCAGCCAAGCTGCAGGGAGCTCCTACGAGCAGTACTTC.

This sequence joins TRBV29-1 and TRBJ2-5; possible D gene TRBD1, 6 bases. V was trimmed by 6 bases and J by 4 bases, leaving 12 bases between them. CDR3 length: 12 residues. Germline V CDR1 and CDR2: SQVTM, ANQGSEA. CDR3 coding DNA: TGCAGCGTACAGGGCGGCCCAGAGACCCAGTACTTC. Its protein product is CSVQGGPETQYF.

This chain links TRBV3-1 with TRBJ1-2, with TRBD1 matching over 8 bases. V dropped 5 bases and J dropped 8; count of bases not matched to a gene: 22. The CDR3 loop spans 18 amino acids. Germline CDR1 LGHDT, CDR2 YNNKEL (reference sequence). The CDR3 spells CASSRIISSGQDSGGYTF. Written as DNA, the CDR3 is TGTGCCAGCAGCAGAATTATTAGCTCGGGACAGGATTCAGGAGGCTACACCTTC.

The chain joins TRBV20-1 to TRBJ1-5; a possible D gene is TRBD1 (6 bases). Trimming removed 0 bases from V and 1 base from J, with 10 bases in between. Germline V gene sequence: CDR1 DFQATT, CDR2 SNEGSKA (reference sequence). The CDR3 has 15 amino acids. CDR3 in DNA: TGCAGTGCTAGAGAGGGGGGCACCAGCAATCAGCCCCAGCATTTT. Translation: CSAREGGTSNQPQHF.

This rearrangement joins TRBV6-5 to TRBJ1-2; the D is unclear. The ends were cut back, 2 bases at V and 7 bases at J, with 14 bases in the middle. Looked up from germline, CDR1 is MNHEY and CDR2 is SVGAGI. CDR3 length equals 14 residues. The CDR3 protein is CASSYPAEDPGYTF. CDR3 DNA: TGTGCCAGCAGTTACCCGGCAGAGGACCCTGGCTACACCTTC.

The chain has TRBV28 and TRBJ2-6; D not resolved. Per the germline V gene, CDR1 is MDHEN and CDR2 is SYDVKM. The CDR3 runs 14 residues. Trimming pared 5 bases from V and 4 bases from J, leaving 9 bases between. The CDR3 region has the DNA TGTGCCAGCAGTCCCGGGCCCGGGGCCAACGTCCTGACTTTC. Translated, it gives CASSPGPGANVLTF.

The chain couples TRBV12-3 or TRBV12-4 to TRBJ2-1; no definite D call. Trimming stripped 6 bases from V and 3 bases from J, with 15 bases between. The CDR3 spans 15 residues. The CDR3 DNA follows: TGTGCCAGCAGCCCCTTCCAGGTGCTCTACAATGAGCAGTTCTTC. Its translation: CASSPFQVLYNEQFF.

This clonotype was counted a single time. The CDR3 DNA follows: TGTGCCAGCAGTTACTCGATAGCTAGCGTGTACAATGAGCAGTTCTTC. It codes for CASSYSIASVYNEQFF. This chain uses TRBV6-2 or TRBV6-3 with TRBJ2-1; D perhaps matches TRBD2 (6 bases). With 0 bases removed from V and 4 bases from J, the gap between germline ends came to 13 bases. The CDR3 covers 16 residues. Germline assignment: CDR1 MNHEY and CDR2 SVGEGT.

The V gene is TRBV5-8, the J gene TRBJ1-5; D is possibly TRBD1 (5 bases). Germline CDR1 and CDR2: SGHTS and YDEGEE. This CDR3 has 16 amino acids. Deletions cut 6 bases from V and 0 bases from J, with 16 bases between. The CDR3, as DNA: TGTGCCAGCACCCCCCTGATGACAGCTAGCAATCAGCCCCAGCATTTT. This gives the protein CASTPLMTASNQPQHF.

The CDR3 reads CASSSAPGGTYEQYF. The CDR3 coding sequence is TGTGCCAGCAGTTCCGCGCCCGGGGGGACCTACGAGCAGTACTTC. The chain employs TRBV6-5 and TRBJ2-7, with 7 bases matching TRBD2. With V trimmed by 4 bases and J by 2 bases, 8 bases remained unmatched. Per the germline V gene, CDR1 is MNHEY and CDR2 is SVGAGI. CDR3 size: 15 residues.

The chain has TRBV6-2 or TRBV6-3 and TRBJ2-7; TRBD1 matches at 7 bases. The CDR3 runs 12 residues. Trimming at V came to 7 bases and at J to 5 bases, leaving 5 bases not matched to a gene. Germline assignment: CDR1 MNHEY and CDR2 SVGEGT. CDR3 sequence: CASNDRVHEQYF. As DNA, the CDR3 is TGTGCCAGCAACGACAGGGTGCACGAGCAGTACTTC.

J is TRBJ2-3 and V is TRBV3-1, with D possibly TRBD1 on 5 matching bases. From germline, CDR1 is LGHDT and CDR2 YNNKEL (reference sequence). There are 15 residues in the CDR3. Trimming removed 3 bases at V and 2 bases at J, with 12 bases between. The DNA of the CDR3 is TGTGCCAGCAGCCAGGACACAGGATTCACAGATACGCAGTATTTT. Translating it yields CASSQDTGFTDTQYF.

The chain carries TRBV29-1 and TRBJ2-7; D assignment may be TRBD1 or TRBD2 (5 bases each). CDR1 SQVTM and CDR2 ANQGSEA come from the germline V gene. CDR3 length: 15 residues. The V and J ends lost 4 bases and 2 bases respectively, with 18 bases between them. The CDR3 loop reads CSVAGAGTSAYEQYF. In DNA, the CDR3 is TGCAGCGTTGCAGGTGCCGGGACCTCCGCCTACGAGCAGTACTTC.

This sequence joins TRBV12-5 and TRBJ2-1; 14 bases are a match to TRBD2. The CDR3 spans 17 residues. CDR1 and CDR2 (germline): LGHNT, FRNRAP. The V gene end was trimmed by 1 base and the J gene end by 8 bases; junction bases not matched to a gene: 7. The CDR3 bases are TGTGCTAGTGGTTTGGGGACTAGCGGGGGGCCGCGGGATGAGCAGTTCTTC. Its translation: CASGLGTSGGPRDEQFF.

There are a few counts of this clonotype. Germline is not matched at one junction end, which may reflect a read error. The chain combines TRBV7-7 with TRBJ1-1, with D maybe TRBD1 (5 bases). This CDR3 is 13 amino acids long. In germline, CDR1 is SSHAT, CDR2 FNYEAQ (reference sequence). CDR3 DNA: TGTGCTAGCAGCCCACAGGTGAACACTGAAGCTTTCTTT. Translation: CASSPQVNTEAFF.

The rearrangement joins TRBV4-2 to TRBJ2-1, with TRBD1 matching 7 bases. Germline CDR1 and CDR2: LGHNA and YNFKEQ. Unmatched junction bases numbered 4, after V lost 2 bases and J lost 6 bases. CDR3 length equals 14 residues. For the CDR3, the DNA is TGTGCCAGCAGCCAACAAGACAGGGCCAATGAGCAGTTCTTC. It encodes CASSQQDRANEQFF.

The genes are TRBV29-1 and TRBJ1-2; perhaps TRBD1 as D (5 bases). Trimming shortened V by 2 bases and J by 0 bases, and 7 bases separated the two germline ends. The CDR3 is 13 residues long. The V gene's germline CDR1 is SQVTM and CDR2 ANQGSEA. CDR3 in DNA: TGCAGCGTTGAATGGGGGGCTAACTATGGCTACACCTTC. This encodes CSVEWGANYGYTF. Variable domain in full (rest from reference TRBV29-1 and TRBJ1-2): SAVISQKPSRDICQRGTSLTIQCQVDSQVTMMFWYRQQPGQSLTLIATANQGSEATYESGFVIDKFPISRPNLTFSTLTVSNMSPEDSSIYLCSVEWGANYGYTFGSGTRLTVV.

This sequence joins TRBV7-9 and TRBJ2-5, with 7 bases identical to TRBD2. Germline V gene data show CDR1 as SEHNR and CDR2 as FQNEAQ (reference sequence). The V segment lost 6 bases and the J segment 4 bases; nucleotides outside the gene matches: 11. This CDR3 is built from 15 residues. The CDR3 DNA is TGTGCCAGCAGTTCCTCGAGAACGGGGGGAGAGACCCAGTACTTC. Its protein product is CASSSSRTGGETQYF.

The J gene is TRBJ2-5, the V gene TRBV20-1; the match to TRBD1 covers 11 bases. Trimming removed 4 bases from V and 7 bases from J; junction bases left unmatched: 11. From germline, CDR1 is DFQATT and CDR2 SNEGSKA (reference sequence). This CDR3 region has 15 residues. The CDR3 region has the DNA TGCAGTGCTAACGGACAGGGGGCAGATTTTAGGACCCAGTACTTC. This codes for CSANGQGADFRTQYF.

The chain recombines TRBV11-1 with TRBJ1-1, with 8 positions matching TRBD1. The CDR3 sequence is 21 residues long. J lost 1 base, V lost 1 base, and 20 bases had no gene match. The germline gives CDR1 SGHAT, CDR2 FQDESV (reference sequence). CDR3 bases: TGTGCCAGCAGCTTAGGAACGGGACAGGCGGGGCCTGATCATAGGAACACTGAAGCTTTCTTT. Its translation is CASSLGTGQAGPDHRNTEAFF.